One sample yielded the 18 T cell receptor beta chains listed below, sequenced in a study of cytomegalovirus exposure and HLA in healthy donors. Primers for the PCR totalled 60 Vbeta and 13 Jbeta. Clones were read by immunoSEQ multiplex PCR, and TCRdb kept only the in-frame ones, dropping some. Here the sample spans about 110,000 clones, about two thirds being singletons. The material sequenced was PBMCs. The receptors were gathered from a female donor in good health and CMV-seronegative.

This clone has just a few counts. J is TRBJ2-5 and V is TRBV5-1; 7 nucleotides match TRBD1. This CDR3 is built from 15 residues. The J segment lost 7 bases and the V segment lost 3 bases, leaving 12 bases of the junction unmatched. Germline V gene sequence: CDR1 SGHRS, CDR2 YFSETQ. CDR3 in DNA: TGCGCCAGCAGCTCGAGACAGGGTTCTACTGGGACCCAGTACTTC. Translating it yields CASSSRQGSTGTQYF.

The rearrangement uses TRBV28 and TRBJ1-2; tentative D call: TRBD1 (5 bases). In germline, CDR1 is MDHEN, CDR2 SYDVKM. This CDR3 contains 13 residues. With 4 bases removed from V and 1 base from J, the gap between germline ends came to 7 bases. The CDR3 DNA is TGTGCCAGCAGTTACAGGAGTAACTATGGCTACACCTTC. It yields the protein CASSYRSNYGYTF.

CDR3 in DNA: TGTGCCAGCAGTTGGACAGAATCGCGAGAGACCCAGTACTTC. Translated: CASSWTESRETQYF. V usage is TRBV28 and J usage is TRBJ2-5; weak D call: TRBD1 (6 bases). The germline gives CDR1 MDHEN, CDR2 SYDVKM. Trimming stripped 4 bases from V and 4 bases from J, with 13 bases between. The CDR3 contains 14 residues.

The J gene is TRBJ2-5, the V gene TRBV29-1; 10 bases line up with TRBD1. Matching the DNA end better, TRBJ2-7 makes the J call doubtful. Germline V gene sequence: CDR1 SQVTM, CDR2 ANQGSEA. This CDR3 spans 16 amino acids. The CDR3 protein is CSAATGGWFGSYEQYF. In DNA form, the CDR3 reads TGCAGCGCCGCGACAGGGGGCTGGTTCGGATCCTACGAGCAGTACTTC.

This clone was counted a single time. This chain uses TRBV7-9 with TRBJ1-5; D ambiguous. V lost 3 bases and J lost 8, with 14 bases in between. This CDR3 comprises 14 residues. The germline gives CDR1 SEHNR, CDR2 FQNEAQ (reference sequence). CDR3 in amino acids: CASSFLSEQKPQHF. The DNA of the CDR3 is TGTGCCAGCAGCTTTCTGTCGGAGCAGAAGCCCCAGCATTTT.

In this sample, this clone turned up a few times. The chain employs TRBV27 and TRBJ1-1; D is uncertain. CDR3 size: 14 residues. The V and J ends lost 5 bases and 6 bases respectively, with 16 bases between them. In germline, CDR1 is MNHEY, CDR2 SMNVEV (reference sequence). The CDR3 loop reads CASSERPGSAEAFF. DNA for the CDR3: TGTGCCAGCAGTGAACGCCCGGGGAGCGCTGAAGCTTTCTTT.

The rearrangement links TRBV27 to TRBJ2-1; perhaps TRBD2 as D (6 bases). Trimming took 2 bases from V and 5 from J, leaving 13 bases between them. The germline V gene has CDR1 MNHEY and CDR2 SMNVEV (reference sequence). This CDR3 spans 15 amino acids. DNA for the CDR3: TGTGCCAGCAGTTTAAGGGCGGGAAGTCACAATGAGCAGTTCTTC. Translation gives CASSLRAGSHNEQFF.

The rearrangement links TRBV25-1 to TRBJ2-3, with 11 bases identical to TRBD1. The CDR3 is made up of 16 amino acids. The V segment lost 2 bases and the J segment 2 bases; nucleotides outside the gene matches: 3. The germline V gene encodes CDR1 MGHDK and CDR2 SYGVNS. The CDR3 DNA sequence: TGTGCCAGCAGTGAACCGGGACAGGGGGACACAGATACGCAGTATTTT. This sequence encodes CASSEPGQGDTDTQYF.

The rearrangement joins TRBV25-1 to TRBJ2-5, with 7 nucleotides matching TRBD1. There are 17 residues in the CDR3. V lost 5 bases, J lost 5 bases, and 17 bases stayed unmatched. Germline-derived CDR1 and CDR2 are MGHDK and SYGVNS. DNA of the CDR3: TGTGCCAGCAGTACGCGGACAGGCCTAGTTGAAAGGGAGACCCAGTACTTC. As protein: CASSTRTGLVERETQYF. Looking up the rest from reference TRBV25-1 and TRBJ2-5 gives the full variable domain: EADIYQTPRYLVIGTGKKITLECSQTMGHDKMYWYQQDPGMELHLIHYSYGVNSTEKGDLSSESTVSRIRTEHFPLTLESARPSHTSQYLCASSTRTGLVERETQYFGPGTRLLVL.

This clone has only a few counts. The V gene is TRBV5-1, the J gene TRBJ1-4, with unresolved D. Germline V gene data show CDR1 as SGHRS and CDR2 as YFSETQ. Trimming pared 1 base from V and 4 bases from J, leaving 8 bases between. This CDR3 region has 14 residues. CDR3 protein: CASSLWQDNEKLFF. The DNA for the CDR3 is TGCGCCAGCAGCTTGTGGCAGGATAATGAAAAACTGTTTTTT.

V is TRBV18 and J is TRBJ1-1; unclear D gene. The CDR3 has 15 amino acids. Germline V gene data show CDR1 as KGHSH and CDR2 as LQKENI. Trimming left V 4 bases short and J 1 base short, with 13 bases between. The CDR3 bases are TGTGCCAGCTCACTCTCTTGGGCAGAGAACACTGAAGCTTTCTTT. It specifies CASSLSWAENTEAFF.

This clone appeared once. The chain is built from TRBV9 and TRBJ2-4; D is unclear. The CDR3 is made up of 11 amino acids. Germline V CDR1 and CDR2: SGDLS, YYNGEE. The V end lost 3 bases, the J end lost 7 bases, and 5 bases lay between the germline ends. CDR3 coding DNA: TGTGCCAGCAGCGACTCCAACATTCAGTACTTC. Residues: CASSDSNIQYF.

CDR3 in amino acids: CASSLGRGGADTQYF. As DNA, the CDR3 is TGTGCCAGCAGCTTGGGGCGGGGGGGGGCAGATACGCAGTATTTT. This chain uses TRBV7-2 with TRBJ2-3, with 9 bases lining up with TRBD2. Trimming took 3 bases from V and 4 from J; bases not matched to a gene: 5. CDR1 SGHTA and CDR2 FQGNSA come from the germline V gene. CDR3 length equals 15 residues.

The chain combines TRBV28 with TRBJ1-1; a possible D gene is TRBD1 (5 bases). This CDR3 contains 15 residues. V was shortened by 5 bases and J by 0 bases, with 13 bases between the two germline ends. Germline V CDR1 and CDR2: MDHEN, SYDVKM. The CDR3 DNA sequence: TGTGCCAGCAGTAGTGCGGGACGGCTGAACACTGAAGCTTTCTTT. This codes for CASSSAGRLNTEAFF. Looking up the rest from reference TRBV28 and TRBJ1-1 gives the full variable domain: DVKVTQSSRYLVKRTGEKVFLECVQDMDHENMFWYRQDPGLGLRLIYFSYDVKMKEKGDIPEGYSVSREKKERFSLILESASTNQTSMYLCASSSAGRLNTEAFFGQGTRLTVV.

The chain carries TRBV14 and TRBJ2-7, with 14 nucleotides matching TRBD2. The junction had 6 bases not matched to a gene; V was cut back by 4 bases and J by 7 bases. Per germline, CDR1 SGHDN and CDR2 FVKESK. The CDR3 sequence is 15 residues long. The CDR3 DNA reads as TGTGCCAGCAGCCTTCGACTAGCGGGAGGGCTTGAGCAGTACTTC. It codes for CASSLRLAGGLEQYF.

V usage is TRBV2 and J usage is TRBJ1-2; D may be TRBD1 (5 bases). Germline loops: CDR1 SNHLY, CDR2 FYNNEI. The ends were cut back, 8 bases at V and 8 bases at J, with 24 bases in the middle. The CDR3 is 15 amino acids. CDR3: CASSKQVAERLGYTF. CDR3 nucleotides: TGTGCCAGCTCTAAACAGGTTGCCGAAAGGCTAGGCTACACCTTC. Complete variable domain (other parts from reference TRBV2 and TRBJ1-2): EPEVTQTPSHQVTQMGQEVILRCVPISNHLYFYWYRQILGQKVEFLVSFYNNEISEKSEIFDDQFSVERPDGSNFTLKIRSTKLEDSAMYFCASSKQVAERLGYTFGSGTRLTVV.

The chain carries TRBV29-1 and TRBJ2-5; D ambiguous. V was trimmed by 4 bases and J by 2 bases, leaving 8 bases between them. Germline V gene lookup returns CDR1 SQVTM and CDR2 ANQGSEA. This CDR3 is built from 12 residues. CDR3 in amino acids: CSVADNQETQYF. The CDR3 DNA is TGCAGCGTTGCTGACAATCAAGAGACCCAGTACTTC.

The J gene is TRBJ1-3, the V gene TRBV11-3; unclear D gene. Looked up from germline, CDR1 is SGHNT and CDR2 is YENEEA. CDR3 length: 13 residues. Trimming pared 6 bases from V and 2 bases from J, leaving 8 bases between. CDR3 sequence: CASRSPPGNTIYF. DNA for the CDR3: TGTGCCAGCAGAAGCCCTCCTGGAAACACCATATATTTT.